This T cell receptor (beta chain) originates from a study of blood T cells in healthy people across ages. The CDR3 is made up of 15 amino acids. Germline V lookup: CDR1 SGHTA, CDR2 FQGNSA. Trimming took 1 base from V and 7 from J, leaving 11 bases between them. Sample-barcoded 5' priming and a J-beta primer mix drove a second PCR of roughly 6 to 12 cycles. TCRdb independently ran MiXCR on the 5' RACE reads; one entry per CDR3 protein. The sample records around 580,000 distinct CDR3 sequences, around half being singletons. The specimen sequenced was blood. The sequence derives from a man older than 75 in good health. The chain recombines TRBV7-2 with TRBJ1-6; TRBD1 is a possible D gene (5 bases). CDR3 nucleotides: TGTGCCAGCAGCTTAGTAGGGACTGCGAATTCACCCCTCCACTTT. Translating gives CASSLVGTANSPLHF.